This TCR beta chain was identified during a study of response to subunit inactivated influenza vaccine. This clonotype was counted only a few times. Its antigen is as yet unknown. Overall study results and limits: The study's authors posited that every seasonal influenza vaccination enlists few new T cells.

Via MiXCR, TCRdb re-called the RT-PCR reads, giving one row per CDR3 protein. The table records more than 250,000 distinct CDR3 sequences, just over 20% of them present only once. The CDR3 loop spans 16 amino acids. Trimming took off 6 bases at V and 8 bases at J, with 23 bases between the two ends. Looked up from germline, CDR1 is MNHNS and CDR2 is SASEGT. The clonotype originates from a man between 45 and 75 years old who received an inactivated influenza vaccine. Source: PBMCs from blood, taken 21 months after vaccination. The chain combines TRBV6-1 with TRBJ2-1; D is uncertain. CDR3 region: CASRPFAETHGDEQFF. The CDR3 DNA follows: TGTGCCAGCAGACCCTTTGCGGAAACGCATGGGGATGAGCAGTTCTTC.